Shown below are 28 T cell receptor beta chains from a single sample sequenced in a study of cytomegalovirus exposure and HLA in healthy donors. PCR primers comprised 60 Vbeta and 13 Jbeta primers. Assay: immunoSEQ multiplex PCR; the TCRdb copy retains only in-frame clones and omits some. The sample includes about 140,000 clones, more than 60% of them seen just once. The sequencing sample was made of PBMCs. The receptors originated from a woman in her 50s in good health and CMV-seropositive.

The chain has TRBV10-3 and TRBJ1-1, with 9 bases aligning to TRBD1. Germline lookup yields CDR1 ENHRY and CDR2 SYGVKD. CDR3 length: 11 amino acids. The V segment lost 2 bases and the J segment 14 bases; nucleotides outside the gene matches: 3. The CDR3 loop reads CAISERDRAFF. The CDR3 DNA reads as TGTGCCATCAGTGAGCGGGACAGGGCCTTCTTT.

CDR3 in amino acids: CSVGGHETNYGYTF. The CDR3 DNA is TGCAGCGTTGGGGGACACGAGACTAACTATGGCTACACCTTC. The rearrangement links TRBV29-1 to TRBJ1-2; weak D call: TRBD1 (6 bases). This CDR3 has 14 residues. The germline CDR1 and CDR2 sequences are SQVTM and ANQGSEA. The V end lost 4 bases, the J end lost 0 bases, and 12 bases lay between the germline ends.

CDR3 bases: TGTGCCAGCAGTTTCGGAGACTCAGGGATGCGATCCCTCCACTTT. The encoded protein is CASSFGDSGMRSLHF. The chain couples TRBV27 to TRBJ1-6; D possibly corresponds to TRBD1 (5 bases). The CDR3 extends over 15 amino acids. V lost 3 bases and J 14 bases, leaving 20 bases between the germline ends. Germline CDR1 and CDR2: MNHEY and SMNVEV (reference sequence).

A word on this clone: Germline is not matched at one junction end, which may reflect a read error. The CDR3 DNA is TGTGCCAGCAGTTTATCTGCCTACGGGGGACAGGATCGCTTC. Its protein is CASSLSAYGGQDRF. The chain joins TRBV28 to TRBJ1-2, with 8 bases fitting TRBD1. The germline gives CDR1 MDHEN, CDR2 SYDVKM. The CDR3 length is 14 residues.

The chain links TRBV7-3 to TRBJ2-5; 7 bases align to TRBD1. Germline V gives CDR1 SGHTA, CDR2 FQGTGA. This CDR3 has 14 amino acids. V lost 5 bases to trimming and J lost 3 bases; unmatched junction nucleotides: 6. The CDR3 region has the DNA TGTGCCAGCAGCGAAACAGGGGATGAAGAGACCCAGTACTTC. It is translated as CASSETGDEETQYF.

This chain joins TRBV7-2 and TRBJ1-1; tentative D call: TRBD1 (5 bases). V lost 5 bases to trimming and J lost 6 bases, with 28 bases between them. CDR3 length equals 18 residues. The V gene's germline CDR1 is SGHTA and CDR2 FQGNSA. CDR3 sequence: CASSRRVTGIFGRSEAFF. CDR3 coding DNA: TGTGCCAGCAGCCGACGGGTCACAGGTATTTTTGGGCGGTCTGAAGCTTTCTTT.

This rearrangement joins TRBV27 to TRBJ2-7, with D uncertain. The germline CDR1 and CDR2 sequences are MNHEY and SMNVEV (reference sequence). There are 13 residues in the CDR3. V was trimmed by 3 bases and J by 4 bases, leaving 10 bases between them. The CDR3 protein is CASSFGRVYEQYF. CDR3 in DNA: TGTGCCAGCAGTTTTGGTCGGGTTTACGAGCAGTACTTC.

The CDR3: CASSLIRTEDEQYF. CDR3 in DNA: TGTGCCAGCAGCCTAATTAGAACAGAAGACGAGCAGTACTTC. The J gene is TRBJ2-7, the V gene TRBV14; D not certain. V lost 4 bases and J lost 5, with 15 bases in between. CDR3 size: 14 residues. Germline-derived CDR1 and CDR2 are SGHDN and FVKESK.

The chain joins TRBV7-8 to TRBJ2-2; 8 positions match TRBD1. The V and J ends lost 5 bases and 7 bases, in that order; junction bases with no gene match: 6. Looked up from germline, CDR1 is SGHVS and CDR2 is FQNEAQ. The CDR3 contains 14 residues. The CDR3: CASSPRTGIGELFF. CDR3 DNA sequence: TGTGCCAGCAGCCCTCGGACAGGGATCGGGGAGCTGTTTTTT.

This rearrangement joins TRBV5-1 to TRBJ2-3, with 9 bases matching TRBD2. In germline, CDR1 is SGHRS, CDR2 YFSETQ. This CDR3 spans 17 amino acids. V shed 0 bases, J shed 0 bases, and the junction held 5 bases outside the gene matches. This chain's CDR3 is CASSLDSGGLSTDTQYF. The DNA of the CDR3 is TGCGCCAGCAGCTTGGATAGCGGGGGCCTTAGCACAGATACGCAGTATTTT.

This clone was recorded a few times. The J gene is TRBJ2-7, the V gene TRBV5-1, with TRBD1 identical over 9 bases. V lost 4 bases, J lost 5 bases, and 10 bases stayed unmatched. Germline CDR1 and CDR2: SGHRS and YFSETQ. The CDR3 runs to 15 residues. The chain's CDR3 is CASSESQGAGNEQYF. The DNA for the CDR3 is TGCGCCAGCAGCGAGTCACAGGGGGCGGGCAACGAGCAGTACTTC.

This clone occurred a few times. CDR3 loop: CASSLRQNNEQFF. The CDR3 nucleotides are TGTGCCAGCAGCTTACGACAAAACAATGAGCAGTTCTTC. The chain combines TRBV7-3 with TRBJ2-1; no definite D call. The CDR3 extends over 13 amino acids. The germline V gene has CDR1 SGHTA and CDR2 FQGTGA. The ends were cut back, 2 bases at V and 5 bases at J, with 7 bases in the middle.

J is TRBJ1-3 and V is TRBV29-1; D is uncertain. This CDR3 is built from 11 residues. The V end lost 7 bases, the J end lost 4 bases, and 8 bases lay between the germline ends. Germline CDR1 reads SQVTM; CDR2 reads ANQGSEA. CDR3 loop: CSGRAGNTIYF. The CDR3 DNA reads TGCAGCGGCAGAGCGGGAAACACCATATATTTT.

J is TRBJ1-2 and V is TRBV5-1; D is unclear. Germline V gene data show CDR1 as SGHRS and CDR2 as YFSETQ. Between the trimmed V and J ends, which lost 3 bases and 7 bases, there was a span of 19 bases. The CDR3 is made up of 15 amino acids. CDR3 loop: CASSSSWRPAGGYTF. The CDR3 DNA is TGCGCCAGCAGCTCGTCCTGGCGGCCAGCTGGTGGCTACACCTTC.

The chain combines TRBV4-2 with TRBJ2-7, with D maybe TRBD1 (6 bases). The V and J ends lost 0 bases and 0 bases respectively, with 9 bases between them. There are 15 residues in the CDR3. Looked up from germline, CDR1 is LGHNA and CDR2 is YNFKEQ. The CDR3 region has the DNA TGTGCCAGCAGCCAAGAAAAACAGGGCTCCTACGAGCAGTACTTC. As protein: CASSQEKQGSYEQYF.

Here the CDR3 DNA reads TGTGCCAGCAGCCAAGATAGGGACTTCAGCACAGATACGCAGTATTTT. Its protein product is CASSQDRDFSTDTQYF. This chain uses TRBV4-2 with TRBJ2-3, with a tentative D call TRBD2 (6 bases). Looked up from germline, CDR1 is LGHNA and CDR2 is YNFKEQ. The V end lost 0 bases, the J end lost 0 bases, and 10 bases lay between the germline ends. The length of the CDR3 is 16 residues.

Worth noting for this clone: The sample holds other DNA sequences that translate to the same CDR3. The rearrangement links TRBV28 to TRBJ1-2; no clear D gene. The V end lost 5 bases, the J end lost 3 bases, and 7 bases lay between the germline ends. The CDR3 is 12 residues long. Germline V gives CDR1 MDHEN, CDR2 SYDVKM. CDR3 loop: CASSPRDYGYTF. For the CDR3, the DNA is TGTGCCAGCAGTCCGAGGGACTATGGCTACACCTTC.

This clone was found once. The genes are TRBV7-3 and TRBJ2-5, with D hard to call. Germline-derived CDR1 and CDR2 are SGHTA and FQGTGA. V was trimmed by 2 bases and J by 0 bases, leaving 4 bases between them. The CDR3 loop spans 13 amino acids. CDR3 sequence (DNA): TGTGCCAGCAGCTTACAGTACCAAGAGACCCAGTACTTC. It translates to CASSLQYQETQYF.

The chain joins TRBV4-3 to TRBJ2-2; D not certain. Germline V gene sequence: CDR1 LGHNA, CDR2 YSLEER. Trimming took 4 bases from V and 1 from J, leaving 7 bases between them. The CDR3 has 14 residues. The CDR3 protein is CASSRLVNTGELFF. For the CDR3, the DNA is TGCGCCAGCAGCCGATTAGTGAACACCGGGGAGCTGTTTTTT.

V usage is TRBV9 and J usage is TRBJ2-5, with a tentative D call TRBD1 (6 bases). V was pared by 4 bases and J by 1 base, with 14 bases between. Germline V lookup: CDR1 SGDLS, CDR2 YYNGEE. This CDR3 comprises 15 residues. CDR3 sequence (DNA): TGTGCCAGCAGCATGACCGGGACACTCCAAGAGACCCAGTACTTC. As protein: CASSMTGTLQETQYF.

This CDR3 reads CASSLVGQNSGANVLTF. CDR3 sequence (DNA): TGTGCCAGCAGCTTAGTGGGACAGAACTCTGGGGCCAACGTCCTGACTTTC. V gene TRBV7-2 combines with J gene TRBJ2-6, with TRBD1 matching 7 bases. This CDR3 region has 17 residues. V lost 1 base and J lost 0; bases outside the gene matches: 3. From germline, CDR1 is SGHTA and CDR2 FQGNSA.

On this clone: A read error may account for a junction end that differs from germline. The chain recombines TRBV13 with TRBJ2-3; 13 nucleotides match TRBD2. Germline values: CDR1 PRHDT, CDR2 FYEKMQ (reference sequence). CDR3 length: 16 residues. CDR3 residues: CASSIGTSGGTDTQYF. Here the CDR3 DNA reads TGTGCCAGCAGCATAGGGACTAGCGGGGGCACAGATACGCAGTATTTT.

The chain is built from TRBV6-5 and TRBJ1-6; possibly TRBD1 for D (6 bases). Trimming pared 5 bases from V and 7 bases from J, leaving 15 bases between. This CDR3 contains 15 residues. Germline CDR1 is MNHEY and CDR2 is SVGAGI. Here the CDR3 reads CASSHRQRGNSPLHF. The CDR3 DNA sequence: TGTGCCAGCAGTCACCGACAGAGGGGGAATTCACCCCTCCACTTT.

The chain joins TRBV5-6 to TRBJ2-2, with D perhaps matching TRBD2 (6 bases). The CDR3 is made up of 14 amino acids. V was pared by 0 bases and J by 6 bases, with 9 bases between. The germline V gene encodes CDR1 SGHDT and CDR2 YYEEEE. The CDR3 reads CASSLAAGSGELFF. The CDR3, as DNA: TGTGCCAGCAGCTTGGCCGCGGGGTCCGGGGAGCTGTTTTTT. The whole variable domain, remainder taken from reference TRBV5-6 and TRBJ2-2, is DAGVTQSPTHLIKTRGQQVTLRCSPKSGHDTVSWYQQALGQGPQFIFQYYEEEERQRGNFPDRFSGHQFPNYSSELNVNALLLGDSALYLCASSLAAGSGELFFGEGSRLTVL.

This clone was observed a handful of times. The V gene is TRBV7-3, the J gene TRBJ2-3; a possible D gene is TRBD2 (7 bases). The V end lost 4 bases, the J end lost 2 bases, and 10 bases lay between the germline ends. Per the germline V gene, CDR1 is SGHTA and CDR2 is FQGTGA. The CDR3 spans 14 residues. CDR3 region: CASSSGGPTDTQYF. The CDR3 bases are TGTGCCAGCAGCTCCGGGGGGCCCACAGATACGCAGTATTTT.

V usage is TRBV11-2 and J usage is TRBJ1-2; possibly TRBD1 for D (5 bases). Germline values: CDR1 SGHAT, CDR2 FQNNGV. V lost 0 bases and J lost 0, with 5 bases in between. The CDR3 contains 14 residues. CDR3 protein: CASSLDRANYGYTF. The CDR3 DNA reads TGTGCCAGCAGCTTAGACAGGGCTAACTATGGCTACACCTTC.

This clone was observed once. V usage is TRBV5-1 and J usage is TRBJ2-2, with TRBD1 identical over 8 bases. This CDR3 has 13 amino acids. Trimming cost V 4 bases and J 6 bases; bases outside gene matches: 2. In germline, CDR1 is SGHRS, CDR2 YFSETQ. CDR3 amino acids: CASSRTGSGELFF. CDR3 in DNA: TGCGCCAGCAGCCGGACAGGGTCCGGGGAGCTGTTTTTT. The full variable domain, in which reference TRBV5-1 and TRBJ2-2 provide the parts outside the CDR3, is KAGVTQTPRYLIKTRGQQVTLSCSPISGHRSVSWYQQTPGQGLQFLFEYFSETQRNKGNFPGRFSGRQFSNSRSEMNVSTLELGDSALYLCASSRTGSGELFFGEGSRLTVL.

This sequence joins TRBV28 and TRBJ2-3; 9 nucleotides agree with TRBD2. The CDR3 extends over 16 amino acids. J lost 1 base, V lost 8 bases, and 10 bases had no gene match. The V gene's germline CDR1 is MDHEN and CDR2 SYDVKM. CDR3: CASGRTSGPGTDTQYF. CDR3 sequence (DNA): TGTGCCAGCGGGAGAACTAGCGGGCCAGGCACAGATACGCAGTATTTT.